This T cell receptor (beta chain) was found in a study of response to subunit inactivated influenza vaccine. Overall study findings and caveats: Authors suggested few new T cells are recruited by each seasonal influenza vaccination.

The CDR3 sequence is 15 residues long. V lost 1 base and J lost 2; bases outside the gene matches: 5. The sample holds a few counts of this clonotype. Its antigen is unknown. One entry per CDR3 protein results from TCRdb running MiXCR on the RT-PCR reads. The table lists fewer than 800,000 distinct CDR3 sequences, about a sixth of them singletons. The chain uses TRBV12-3 or TRBV12-4 and TRBJ2-7; 7 bases are shared with TRBD1. This clonotype was sampled from a man over 45 who received an inactivated influenza vaccine. The material sequenced was PBMCs from blood, taken less than 13 days after vaccination. The CDR3 DNA follows: TGTGCCAGCAGTTTAGGGACAGGCGGGCCCTACGAGCAGTACTTC. Residues: CASSLGTGGPYEQYF.